One and the same sample provided the 19 T cell receptor beta chains below, sequenced in a study of blood T cell repertoires in COVID-19. Some clones are missing from TCRdb's copy, which holds only in-frame ones; the method was immunoSEQ multiplex PCR. In the table there are 68,000 or so clones, about 82% of which are singletons. Material: peripheral blood. These receptors were collected from a man aged 50 or older with acute or convalescent COVID-19.

The chain couples TRBV3-1 (or the pseudogene TRBV3-2) to TRBJ2-5, with TRBD2 as a possible D gene (5 bases). The CDR3 has 14 residues. V was clipped by 4 bases and J by 7 bases, with 16 bases between them. Germline assignment: CDR1 LGHDT and CDR2 YNNKEL (reference sequence). CDR3 DNA: TGTGCCAGCAGCCCCCGAGAGGGAGTGGGGACCCAGTACTTC. This codes for CASSPREGVGTQYF.

The chain carries TRBV5-4 and TRBJ2-3; D call uncertain. This CDR3 is built from 15 residues. Germline CDR1 reads SGHNT; CDR2 reads YYREEE (reference sequence). Deletions cut 4 bases from V and 0 bases from J, with 12 bases between. CDR3 in DNA: TGTGCCAGCAGCGTACGCAAGACTAGCACAGATACGCAGTATTTT. The encoded protein is CASSVRKTSTDTQYF.

The rearrangement joins TRBV7-9 to TRBJ2-5, with 7 bases fitting TRBD1. CDR3 length: 14 amino acids. Germline CDR1 reads SEHNR; CDR2 reads FQNEAQ (reference sequence). V lost 3 bases and J lost 2; bases outside the gene matches: 3. This chain's CDR3 is CASSFPGQQETQYF. CDR3 DNA sequence: TGTGCCAGCAGCTTCCCGGGACAGCAAGAGACCCAGTACTTC.

V is TRBV3-1 (or the pseudogene TRBV3-2) and J is TRBJ1-1; unclear D gene. CDR3 size: 14 residues. The V gene's germline CDR1 is LGHDT and CDR2 YNNKEL (reference sequence). The ends were cut back, 4 bases at V and 6 bases at J, with 15 bases in the middle. CDR3 loop: CASSPPRPVAEAFF. In nucleotides, the CDR3 is TGTGCCAGCAGCCCCCCGCGTCCGGTCGCTGAAGCTTTCTTT.

The genes are TRBV7-9 and TRBJ2-1; maybe TRBD1 (6 bases). The CDR3 runs 13 residues. The germline V gene encodes CDR1 SEHNR and CDR2 FQNEAQ (reference sequence). Trimming removed 10 bases from V and 5 bases from J, with 15 bases in between. The CDR3 loop reads CANLLQGNNEQFF. The CDR3 DNA follows: TGTGCCAATTTACTACAGGGTAACAATGAGCAGTTCTTC.

CDR3 sequence reads: CASSLAGSTDTQYF. In DNA form, the CDR3 reads TGTGCCAGCAGTTTGGCAGGAAGCACAGATACGCAGTATTTT. The chain uses TRBV28 and TRBJ2-3; D remains ambiguous. Germline-derived CDR1 and CDR2 are MDHEN and SYDVKM. CDR3 size: 14 residues. Trimming took off 3 bases at V and 0 bases at J, with 7 bases between the two ends.

V is TRBV7-3 and J is TRBJ1-2, with a tentative D call TRBD1 (6 bases). The CDR3 spans 13 residues. With 5 bases removed from V and 8 bases from J, the gap between germline ends came to 15 bases. The germline V gene encodes CDR1 SGHTA and CDR2 FQGTGA. This CDR3 reads CASSPEGERGYTF. CDR3 nucleotide sequence: TGTGCCAGCAGCCCCGAGGGGGAGAGGGGCTACACCTTC.

As DNA, the CDR3 is TGTGCCAGCAGTCTGTCGACTAGCGGGAGACCCTACGAGCAGTACTTC. Translation gives CASSLSTSGRPYEQYF. This chain links TRBV6-6 with TRBJ2-7, with 12 bases fitting TRBD2. The CDR3 spans 16 residues. Trimming at V came to 5 bases and at J to 2 bases, leaving 7 bases not matched to a gene. Germline CDR1 reads MNHNY; CDR2 reads SVGAGI (reference sequence).

This chain uses TRBV5-4 with TRBJ1-6; 7 nucleotides line up with TRBD1. Germline V gene data show CDR1 as SGHNT and CDR2 as YYREEE (reference sequence). This CDR3 comprises 14 residues. Trimming removed 4 bases from V and 8 bases from J; junction bases left unmatched: 6. CDR3 protein: CASSGRGIDSPLHF. The CDR3 coding sequence is TGTGCCAGCAGCGGCAGGGGGATTGATTCACCCCTCCACTTT.

This chain joins TRBV6-6 and TRBJ1-2; 7 bases agree with TRBD1. Unmatched junction bases numbered 8, after V lost 7 bases and J lost 3 bases. From germline, CDR1 is MNHNY and CDR2 SVGAGI (reference sequence). This CDR3 is built from 14 residues. This CDR3 is CASTATGWDYGYTF. The CDR3 DNA is TGTGCCAGCACCGCGACAGGGTGGGACTATGGCTACACCTTC.

This clone was found once. The chain has TRBV27 and TRBJ2-5; D is possibly TRBD2 (5 bases). V dropped 6 bases and J dropped 4 bases, with 9 bases sitting between them. CDR3 length: 12 amino acids. Germline-derived CDR1 and CDR2 are MNHEY and SMNVEV (reference sequence). This chain's CDR3 is CASSLAGETQYF. The CDR3 DNA follows: TGTGCCAGCAGCCTGGCGGGAGAGACCCAGTACTTC.

The chain recombines TRBV19 with TRBJ1-2; D unclear. This CDR3 contains 13 residues. Germline-derived CDR1 and CDR2 are LNHDA and SQIVND (reference sequence). V dropped 4 bases and J dropped 3 bases, with 9 bases sitting between them. This chain's CDR3 is CASSTEGDYGYTF. The CDR3 DNA reads TGTGCCAGTAGTACTGAGGGCGACTATGGCTACACCTTC.

This clone was detected only once. J is TRBJ1-1 and V is TRBV5-1; 9 bases are shared with TRBD1. Germline CDR1 and CDR2: SGHRS and YFSETQ. The CDR3 spans 15 residues. V trimming: 4 bases; J trimming: 2 bases; junction bases outside the gene matches: 6. This CDR3 is CASSETGQGNTEAFF. The CDR3 nucleotides read TGCGCCAGCAGCGAGACGGGACAGGGAAACACTGAAGCTTTCTTT.

The V and J genes are TRBV14 and TRBJ1-2; 11 bases agree with TRBD1. Per the germline V gene, CDR1 is SGHDN and CDR2 is FVKESK. The CDR3 runs 15 residues. Losses at the gene ends were 2 bases for V and 4 bases for J; bases not matched to a gene: 3. CDR3 DNA sequence: TGTGCCAGCAGCCAACCAGGACAGGGGGCCTATGGCTACACCTTC. Its protein is CASSQPGQGAYGYTF. Based on the CDR3 plus reference TRBV14 and TRBJ1-2, the full variable domain is EAGVTQFPSHSVIEKGQTVTLRCDPISGHDNLYWYRRVMGKEIKFLLHFVKESKQDESGMPNNRFLAERTGGTYSTLKVQPAELEDSGVYFCASSQPGQGAYGYTFGSGTRLTVV.

This sequence joins TRBV7-9 and TRBJ1-1; tentatively, D is TRBD1 (6 bases). V dropped 5 bases and J dropped 4 bases, with 17 bases sitting between them. This CDR3 spans 15 amino acids. Per the germline V gene, CDR1 is SEHNR and CDR2 is FQNEAQ (reference sequence). CDR3 sequence: CASSPKAGVSTEAFF. The CDR3 nucleotides read TGTGCCAGCAGCCCCAAGGCAGGGGTATCCACTGAAGCTTTCTTT.

The genes are TRBV30 and TRBJ2-7; TRBD2 agrees at 8 bases. Germline lookup yields CDR1 GTSNPN and CDR2 SVGIG (reference sequence). The junction had 7 bases not matched to a gene; V was cut back by 0 bases and J by 9 bases. CDR3 size: 13 residues. As DNA, the CDR3 is TGTGCCTGGAGTGTAGCGGGAGTCCCGAGGCAGTACTTC. This translates into CAWSVAGVPRQYF.

V and J are TRBV9 and TRBJ2-1, with D unresolved. Deletions cut 3 bases from V and 9 bases from J, with 7 bases between. The CDR3 totals 11 residues. Germline CDR1 and CDR2: SGDLS and YYNGEE. CDR3 protein: CASSASGEQFF. In DNA, the CDR3 is TGTGCCAGCAGCGCCTCGGGTGAGCAGTTCTTC.

The rearrangement links TRBV7-8 to TRBJ2-3, with TRBD2 matching over 9 bases. Germline CDR1 is SGHVS and CDR2 is FQNEAQ. The CDR3 is made up of 15 amino acids. J lost 2 bases, V lost 1 base, and 1 base had no gene match. This chain's CDR3 is CASSLGLAATDTQYF. The CDR3, as DNA: TGTGCCAGCAGCTTAGGACTAGCGGCCACAGATACGCAGTATTTT.

V usage is TRBV2 and J usage is TRBJ1-1; D is uncertain. V lost 6 bases, J lost 4 bases, and 12 bases lay in between. Germline V gives CDR1 SNHLY, CDR2 FYNNEI. This CDR3 is built from 13 residues. For the CDR3, the DNA is TGTGCCAGCAGGGTCGGGGTATCCACTGAAGCTTTCTTT. It specifies CASRVGVSTEAFF.